These 8 T cell receptor beta chains originate from one sample sequenced in a study of blood T cell repertoires in COVID-19. Here immunoSEQ multiplex PCR was the method, and the copy in TCRdb shows in-frame clones only, minus some. Here the sample spans just under 85,000 clones, about 87% being singletons. Sequenced sample: peripheral blood. Receptors were obtained from an elderly man with active or convalescent COVID-19.

This sequence joins TRBV7-9 and TRBJ2-1, with TRBD1 identical over 8 bases. The germline V gene has CDR1 SEHNR and CDR2 FQNEAQ (reference sequence). The CDR3 covers 14 residues. The junction had 5 bases not matched to a gene; V was cut back by 1 base and J by 9 bases. In DNA form, the CDR3 reads TGTGCCAGCAGCTTAGGGACAGGGATTTTTGAGCAGTTCTTC. Protein product: CASSLGTGIFEQFF.

The chain couples TRBV6-6 to TRBJ1-5; no firm D call. With 6 bases removed from V and 0 bases from J, the gap between germline ends came to 9 bases. From germline, CDR1 is MNHNY and CDR2 SVGAGI (reference sequence). CDR3 size: 14 residues. CDR3 coding DNA: TGTGCCAGCAGCCCGAGTAGTAGCAATCAGCCCCAGCATTTT. It is translated as CASSPSSSNQPQHF.

The genes are TRBV11-2 and TRBJ2-6; 7 positions agree with TRBD1. V was pared by 5 bases and J by 2 bases, with 3 bases of the junction left unmatched. CDR3 length: 15 residues. Germline V lookup: CDR1 SGHAT, CDR2 FQNNGV. CDR3 protein: CASSHDRAGANVLTF. In DNA, the CDR3 is TGTGCCAGCAGCCATGACAGGGCTGGGGCCAACGTCCTGACTTTC. Variable domain in full (rest from reference TRBV11-2 and TRBJ2-6): EAGVAQSPRYKIIEKRQSVAFWCNPISGHATLYWYQQILGQGPKLLIQFQNNGVVDDSQLPKDRFSAERLKGVDSTLKIQPAKLEDSAVYLCASSHDRAGANVLTFGAGSRLTVL.

The chain is built from TRBV11-1 and TRBJ1-1; D gene unclear. V lost 5 bases, J lost 6 bases, and 16 bases lay in between. CDR3 size: 14 residues. Germline assignment: CDR1 SGHAT and CDR2 FQDESV (reference sequence). The CDR3 spells CASSPRREFAEAFF. The CDR3 DNA reads TGTGCCAGCAGCCCGCGGAGGGAATTTGCTGAAGCTTTCTTT.

The rearrangement joins TRBV6-1 to TRBJ1-2; TRBD1 might be the D (6 bases). This CDR3 has 12 amino acids. Germline CDR1 reads MNHNS; CDR2 reads SASEGT. V lost 7 bases to trimming and J lost 4 bases, with 10 bases between them. CDR3 amino acids: CASTPDSYGYTF. CDR3 coding DNA: TGTGCCAGCACCCCGGACAGCTATGGCTACACCTTC.

The rearrangement joins TRBV6-1 to TRBJ2-1, with TRBD2 matching 7 bases. V trimming: 3 bases; J trimming: 4 bases; junction bases outside the gene matches: 0. The V gene's germline CDR1 is MNHNS and CDR2 SASEGT. The CDR3 length is 13 residues. The CDR3 DNA sequence: TGTGCCAGCAGTGAGCGGGGGTACAATGAGCAGTTCTTC. As protein: CASSERGYNEQFF.

This clone was seen just once. The V call is TRBV28, the J call TRBJ1-4; TRBD1 agrees at 10 bases. The germline V gene encodes CDR1 MDHEN and CDR2 SYDVKM. This CDR3 comprises 18 residues. The trim removed 4 bases at V and 7 bases at J, leaving 15 bases unmatched. CDR3 nucleotide sequence: TGTGCCAGCAGTTCCCGGGACAGGGGAATACCTTCTCGTGAAAAACTGTTTTTT. This encodes CASSSRDRGIPSREKLFF. The entire variable domain, with the rest obtained from reference TRBV28 and TRBJ1-4, is as follows: DVKVTQSSRYLVKRTGEKVFLECVQDMDHENMFWYRQDPGLGLRLIYFSYDVKMKEKGDIPEGYSVSREKKERFSLILESASTNQTSMYLCASSSRDRGIPSREKLFFGSGTQLSVL.

Notes on this clone: At one end, the junction sequence differs from germline, possibly due to a read error. The chain couples TRBV19 to TRBJ2-3; no firm D call. Germline lookup yields CDR1 LNHDA and CDR2 SQIVND (reference sequence). This CDR3 spans 14 amino acids. CDR3 amino acids: CAGSSQASTDTQYF. CDR3 DNA sequence: TGTGCCGGTAGTTCTCAAGCTAGCACAGATACGCAGTATTTT.